The rows below give T cell receptor beta chains drawn from one sample of a study of blood T cell repertoires in COVID-19. The repertoire was sequenced with immunoSEQ multiplex PCR; TCRdb's copy has only in-frame clones and lacks some. The table has about 190,000 clones, more than 75% seen once. The sample taken for sequencing was PBMCs or T cells enriched from blood (not recorded which). All receptors derive from a man between 35 and 55 years old with acute COVID-19. CDR3s include the opening cysteine and the closing phenylalanine or tryptophan. A D gene is named only where the DNA matches it firmly. Only part of the rows carry a size: once, few, many, or a class if the clone is expanded.

cdr3_aa cdr3_nt clone_size j_call d_call v_call
CASMKPLRFGSPLHF TGCGCCAGCATGAAACCCCTGAGGTTCGGTTCACCCCTCCACTTT . TRBJ1-6 . TRBV10-2
CARSLSAGRTRGASYEQYF TGTGCCAGAAGCCTCTCGGCAGGGAGGACCCGGGGTGCTTCCTACGAGCAGTACTTC . TRBJ2-7 . TRBV5-3
CASSPAASGTINIQYF TGTGCCAGCAGCCCGGCCGCTAGCGGGACCATCAACATTCAGTACTTC . TRBJ2-4 TRBD2 TRBV7-9
CASSPEIRTEAFF TGTGCCAGCAGCCCCGAGATTCGCACTGAAGCTTTCTTT . TRBJ1-1 . TRBV3-1/TRBV3-2
CASRFAGEAYEQYF TGTGCCAGCAGGTTCGCAGGGGAAGCCTACGAGCAGTACTTC . TRBJ2-7 . TRBV6-6
CSVDISGVDYGYTF TGCAGCGTTGACATTTCGGGAGTCGACTATGGCTACACCTTC . TRBJ1-2 . TRBV29-1
CASSLLRDSTNEKLFF TGTGCCAGCAGTTTACTCAGGGACTCAACTAATGAAAAACTGTTTTTT few TRBJ1-4 . TRBV28
CASSGEKLAKNIQYF TGTGCCAGCAGCGGAGAGAAACTAGCCAAAAACATTCAGTACTTC . TRBJ2-4 . TRBV5-6
CASTPAGSDRGSYIQYF TGTGCCAGCACTCCCGCCGGTAGCGACAGGGGGTCGTACATTCAGTACTTC . TRBJ2-4 TRBD1 TRBV5-4
CASSLRTGGRGEAFF TGTGCCAGCAGCCTTAGGACAGGGGGTAGAGGCGAAGCTTTCTTT . TRBJ1-1 TRBD1 TRBV3-1/TRBV3-2
CASSQRGGSSYNSPLHF TGTGCCAGCAGCCAAAGAGGGGGAAGCTCCTATAATTCACCCCTCCACTTT . TRBJ1-6 . TRBV3-1/TRBV3-2
CASSTRTGLGEQYF TGCGCCAGCAGCACGCGGACAGGGCTGGGGGAGCAGTACTTC . TRBJ2-7 TRBD1 TRBV5-1
CASSLAQGAAKNIQYF TGTGCCAGCAGCTTGGCACAGGGGGCAGCCAAAAACATTCAGTACTTC . TRBJ2-4 TRBD1 TRBV5-8
CASIDRSSSYEQYF TGTGCCAGTATCGACAGAAGTAGCTCCTACGAGCAGTACTTC few TRBJ2-7 . TRBV28
CASQDYTDTQYF TGTGCCAGCCAGGATTACACAGATACGCAGTATTTT . TRBJ2-3 . TRBV6-5
CASSESGAWETQYF TGTGCCAGCAGTGAATCAGGGGCTTGGGAGACCCAGTACTTC many TRBJ2-5 . TRBV25-1
CASSGTSVLSYEQYF TGTGCCAGCAGTGGTACTAGCGTGCTCTCCTACGAGCAGTACTTC . TRBJ2-7 TRBD2 TRBV2
CASSLEARGQFF TGTGCCAGCAGCTTAGAGGCCCGGGGGCAGTTCTTC few TRBJ2-1 . TRBV7-2
CASSLTANSPLHF TGTGCCAGCAGCTTGACTGCAAATTCACCCCTCCACTTT . TRBJ1-6 . TRBV7-3
CASSYSGGPNSGELFF TGTGCCAGCAGTTACTCGGGAGGGCCAAATAGCGGGGAGCTGTTTTTT . TRBJ2-2 TRBD2 TRBV6-6
CAWSAIRVMNTEAFF TGTGCCTGGAGTGCCATCAGGGTAATGAACACTGAAGCTTTCTTT . TRBJ1-1 . TRBV30
CASSLAGGTDTQYF TGTGCCAGTTCCCTGGCGGGGGGCACAGATACGCAGTATTTT . TRBJ2-3 TRBD2 TRBV19
CATSRGGLAEHEQYF TGTGCCACCAGCAGAGGTGGACTAGCGGAGCACGAGCAGTACTTC . TRBJ2-7 TRBD2 TRBV15
CATRGDSANEQFF TGTGCCACCAGAGGGGACTCTGCCAATGAGCAGTTCTTC many TRBJ2-1 . TRBV24-1
CASSIRAGRTDTQYF TGTGCCAGCAGCATCAGAGCGGGACGCACAGATACGCAGTATTTT . TRBJ2-3 TRBD2 TRBV9
CASSLTRQGGTDTQYF TGTGCCAGCAGCTTAACGAGACAGGGAGGTACAGATACGCAGTATTTT . TRBJ2-3 . TRBV7-9
CSDWTSRNEKLFF TGCAGCGATTGGACATCCCGAAATGAAAAACTGTTTTTT . TRBJ1-4 . TRBV29-1
CASSYAGGPNEQFF TGTGCCAGCAGTTACGCAGGGGGCCCCAATGAGCAGTTCTTC . TRBJ2-1 TRBD1 TRBV6-2/TRBV6-3
CASSGREEGGTDTQYF TGTGCCAGCAGTGGGCGGGAGGAGGGAGGGACAGATACGCAGTATTTT . TRBJ2-3 TRBD2 TRBV6-1
CASLEREIGELFF TGTGCCAGCTTGGAGCGGGAGATCGGGGAGCTGTTTTTT . TRBJ2-2 TRBD2 TRBV2